What follows is one T cell receptor beta chain and its context. The antigen it binds to is not known. Base qualities are missing; no much larger clone stands one base away. The data derive from a study of radiation and T cells in renal cell carcinoma (dated by TCRdb to about 2020). About the study as a whole: Samples were obtained from a clinical trial, in which 15 Gy stereotactic body radiation therapy was delivered to primary renal cell carcinomas and nephrectomy was performed 4 weeks later. Across all 50 or so samples, around 4,000,000 unique CDR3 nucleotide sequences encoding 2,658,974 unique CDR3 amino acid sequences were identified. TCR beta sequencing covered around 50 samples in total, comprising around 26 tumors and around 27 peripheral blood samples.

General conclusions and limits of the study: Because no pretreatment tumor biopsies were available, whether clonotypes were present in the tumor at baseline could not be determined. An increase in top tumor clonotypes in blood was observed from baseline to 2 weeks post-radiation, followed by contraction by 4 weeks, which was taken to suggest transient expansion of tumor-resident clones. Tracking of blood repertoire dynamics stopped at three to five weeks after treatment, with no follow-up past that point. Because the trial had a single-armed design, the trial could not examine how radiation dose or scheduling affected the TCR repertoire.

Following the manufacturer's recommendations, the immunoSEQ kit was used to generate TCR beta libraries from genomic DNA. For library preparation, a first multiplex PCR was performed with proprietary primers, followed by a second PCR in which unique barcodes were added, and bead cleanups were performed after each round. Each sample batch included a kit-provided positive control reaction and a negative control reaction. The final libraries were assessed on an Agilent 4200 TapeStation D1000 ScreenTape, pooled by volume, and quantified by qPCR. Sequencing was performed on an Illumina NextSeq500 with a MidOutput 150-cycle cartridge, and 156 Read1 and 15 Index1 cycles were run with kit custom primers. The pooled library was loaded at approximately 0.97 pM with approximately 20% PhiX control spiked in. In the source study's methods: The vendor-processed data were analyzed in R, and a clonotype was defined as all T cells that share the same CDR3 nucleotide sequence. For clone abundance analyses, frequencies were normalized to the 10,000 most abundant clones per sample. Public T cell clones, which averaged fewer than five per sample, were removed prior to analysis. An abundance difference of at least 32-fold between compartments was the criterion for calling clonotypes tumor-enriched or baseline blood-enriched. A beta-binomial differential abundance model was used to identify clonotypes that were expanded or contracted between blood time points. Tumor-blood repertoire similarity was measured with the Baroni-Urbani and Buser coefficient, and groups were compared using two-tailed Wilcoxon tests in R. TCRdb retrieved this table from immuneACCESS and kept in-frame rearrangements only. Not all clones are present; in checked studies, unresolved V genes account for under half, and no reason is known for the remainder. For V, J and clone size, that table is used; D and trimming come from the DNA. This sample comprises more than 95,000 clones, 82% of them detected only once. 3% of the sample goes to the ten largest clones.

The time point label of this sample denotes: baseline pretreatment blood. Read against the paper, the sample's treatment or condition label means: 15 Gy SBRT to primary tumor, nephrectomy 4 weeks later. Serial peripheral blood from radiation-treated patients was sampled at baseline, 2 weeks and 4 weeks after SBRT to track tumor-enriched clonotypes. Renal cell carcinoma with clear cell pathology was present in all patients. Genomic DNA for TCR sequencing was prepared using the QIAamp DNA Blood Mini Kit (Qiagen). Samples were included in the analyses only if all quality control checks were passed. The origin of this receptor is a woman aged 55-69 years with renal cell carcinoma. The sequences come from blood, collected from a patient whose treatment included radiotherapy and nephrectomy.

The encoded CDR3 is CASSKGAGTDTGELFF. Read as DNA, the sequence is TGTGCCAGCAGCAAAGGGGCAGGAACGGACACCGGGGAGCTGTTTTTT. This sequence uses TRBV7-3 and TRBJ2-2, with a weak D call of TRBD1 (5 bases match). V loses 5 bases of germline sequence and J loses 3 bases, and the interval between the two ends is 16 bases. From cysteine to phenylalanine, the CDR3 is 16 amino acids long. The sequence is cut down to CDR3 DNA, 48 bases in frame from base 1. CDR1 and CDR2, looked up from the germline V gene, are SGHTA and FQGTGA.